These 15 T cell receptor beta chains came from one sample sequenced in a study of T cells in localized non-small cell lung cancer. TCRdb keeps only in-frame clones here, not all; method: immunoSEQ multiplex PCR. Among around 5,000 clones listed, 55% were seen once. Sample: lymph node tissue, taken before any cancer treatment. All receptors derive from a male donor aged 60 or over with stage I squamous cell lung carcinoma.

A note on this clone: An end of the junction differs from the germline gene, which may be a read error. The rearrangement uses TRBV11-1 and TRBJ1-3; no firm D call. The CDR3 contains 16 residues. Germline-derived CDR1 and CDR2 are SGHAT and FQDESV (reference sequence). CDR3 nucleotides: TGTGTCAGCAGCTTTATCGGAGTCTCCTCTGGAAACACCATATATTTT. This sequence encodes CVSSFIGVSSGNTIYF.

The chain employs TRBV7-5 and TRBJ2-7; the table's D call, TRBD1, was not checked against the DNA. TRBV7-5 is deemed a pseudogene. The CDR3 has 16 residues. CDR3 sequence: CASSLDWTGDSYEQYF. CDR3 DNA: TGTGCCAGCAGCTTAGATTGGACAGGGGACTCCTACGAGCAGTACTTC.

V gene TRBV18 combines with J gene TRBJ2-3; 10 bases match TRBD1. J lost 4 bases, V lost 1 base, and 5 bases had no gene match. CDR3 length: 16 amino acids. Germline V gene lookup returns CDR1 KGHSH and CDR2 LQKENI. CDR3 DNA: TGTGCCAGCTCACCACAGTCGACAGGGGGCCCAGATACGCAGTATTTT. This encodes CASSPQSTGGPDTQYF.

This clone was picked up a small number of times. This chain uses TRBV9 with TRBJ2-1; TRBD1 matches at 8 bases. V shed 5 bases and J 7 bases; nucleotides not matched to a gene: 14. This CDR3 has 16 residues. Per the germline V gene, CDR1 is SGDLS and CDR2 is YYNGEE. CDR3 in amino acids: CASSLMQGALGNEQFF. CDR3 nucleotides: TGTGCCAGCAGTCTTATGCAGGGGGCATTGGGGAATGAGCAGTTCTTC.

The chain combines TRBV19 with TRBJ2-7, with D tentatively TRBD1 or TRBD2 (5 bases each). The CDR3 sequence is 16 residues long. Germline V lookup: CDR1 LNHDA, CDR2 SQIVND (reference sequence). Trimming took 5 bases from V and 1 from J, leaving 18 bases between them. The CDR3 region has the DNA TGTGCCAGTAGTCTGGGGGATTTGAGTGGATCCTACGAGCAGTACTTC. It yields the protein CASSLGDLSGSYEQYF. The full variable domain, rest sourced from reference TRBV19 and TRBJ2-7, is DGGITQSPKYLFRKEGQNVTLSCEQNLNHDAMYWYRQDPGQGLRLIYYSQIVNDFQKGDIAEGYSVSREKKESFPLTVTSAQKNPTAFYLCASSLGDLSGSYEQYFGPGTRLTVT.

The gene calls are TRBV18 and TRBJ1-5; tentative D call: TRBD1 (6 bases). Trimming pared 3 bases from V and 11 bases from J, leaving 26 bases between. The CDR3 has 17 residues. The germline gives CDR1 KGHSH, CDR2 LQKENI. The CDR3 protein is CASSPSGGFSKGGSQHF. The CDR3 DNA sequence: TGTGCCAGCTCACCGAGCGGGGGCTTCTCGAAAGGGGGGTCCCAGCATTTT.

The chain joins TRBV19 to TRBJ2-6; D is ambiguous. V was shortened by 8 bases and J by 4 bases, with 9 bases between the two germline ends. CDR3 length equals 13 residues. Per the germline V gene, CDR1 is LNHDA and CDR2 is SQIVND (reference sequence). CDR3 residues: CASRRFGANVLTF. Here the CDR3 DNA reads TGTGCCAGTCGGCGCTTCGGGGCCAACGTCCTGACTTTC.

V usage is TRBV2 and J usage is TRBJ2-3; D may be TRBD2 (6 bases). This CDR3 has 12 amino acids. Trimming shortened V by 8 bases and J by 6 bases, and 12 bases separated the two germline ends. CDR1 and CDR2 from the germline V gene are SNHLY and FYNNEI. For the CDR3, the DNA is TGTGCCAGCGGGTCCGGAGGGGATACGCAGTATTTT. This sequence encodes CASGSGGDTQYF.

This chain connects TRBV28 to TRBJ2-3, with 8 bases fitting TRBD2. The CDR3 has 13 residues. The V gene end was trimmed by 8 bases and the J gene end by 0 bases; junction bases not matched to a gene: 1. Germline CDR1 and CDR2: MDHEN and SYDVKM. CDR3 bases: TGTGCCAGCGTAGCGGGGAGCACAGATACGCAGTATTTT. It translates to CASVAGSTDTQYF.

This clone was observed a few times. The chain has TRBV11-3 and TRBJ1-4; 7 bases are a match to TRBD1. Germline loops: CDR1 SGHNT, CDR2 YENEEA. The CDR3 is made up of 15 amino acids. Trimming took 4 bases from V and 10 from J; bases not matched to a gene: 12. CDR3 bases: TGTGCCAGCAGCTACCGACAGGGTAATGTGGCAAAACTGTTTTTT. Amino acids: CASSYRQGNVAKLFF.

The rearrangement joins TRBV29-1 to TRBJ2-1, with D possibly matching TRBD2 (5 bases). The germline gives CDR1 SQVTM, CDR2 ANQGSEA. V lost 7 bases and J lost 7, with 17 bases in between. The CDR3 sequence is 13 residues long. The DNA of the CDR3 is TGCAGCGCAGCCACTAGGCGCGGAAATGAGCAGTTCTTC. It codes for CSAATRRGNEQFF.

Only a few counts were recorded for this clone. The chain has TRBV9 and TRBJ1-1; D is possibly TRBD1 (5 bases). With 2 bases removed from V and 1 base from J, the gap between germline ends came to 9 bases. Germline CDR1 and CDR2: SGDLS and YYNGEE. The CDR3 covers 14 residues. CDR3 bases: TGTGCCAGCAGCGTCACTACAGGGAACACTGAAGCTTTCTTT. Encoded protein: CASSVTTGNTEAFF. Drawing the rest from reference TRBV9 and TRBJ1-1, the complete variable domain is DSGVTQTPKHLITATGQRVTLRCSPRSGDLSVYWYQQSLDQGLQFLIQYYNGEERAKGNILERFSAQQFPDLHSELNLSSLELGDSALYFCASSVTTGNTEAFFGQGTRLTVV.

The J gene is TRBJ2-4, the V gene TRBV11-3; D tentatively reads TRBD1 or TRBD2 (7 bases each). The CDR3 totals 15 residues. Germline lookup yields CDR1 SGHNT and CDR2 YENEEA. V was trimmed by 4 bases and J by 7 bases, leaving 17 bases between them. CDR3 amino acids: CASSSRGGTDNIQYF. The CDR3 DNA reads as TGTGCCAGCAGCTCCAGGGGGGGGACAGACAACATTCAGTACTTC.

In DNA form, the CDR3 reads TGTGCCATCAGTCCCCATCCCGGACTAGCGGGGCACGAGCAGTACTTC. Translating it yields CAISPHPGLAGHEQYF. V is TRBV10-3 and J is TRBJ2-7; TRBD2 matches at 12 bases. The CDR3 sequence is 16 residues long. Trimming took 5 bases from V and 5 from J; bases not matched to a gene: 10. CDR1 is ENHRY and CDR2 is SYGVKD in the germline V gene.

The J gene is TRBJ2-7, the V gene TRBV18, with 13 bases that match TRBD2. CDR3 length equals 15 residues. Germline trimming cut 5 bases from V and 9 bases from J; bases unmatched to any gene: 10. The germline gives CDR1 KGHSH, CDR2 LQKENI. The CDR3 spells CASSSLLAGGPGQYF. For the CDR3, the DNA is TGTGCCAGCTCATCTTTACTAGCGGGAGGGCCCGGGCAGTACTTC.